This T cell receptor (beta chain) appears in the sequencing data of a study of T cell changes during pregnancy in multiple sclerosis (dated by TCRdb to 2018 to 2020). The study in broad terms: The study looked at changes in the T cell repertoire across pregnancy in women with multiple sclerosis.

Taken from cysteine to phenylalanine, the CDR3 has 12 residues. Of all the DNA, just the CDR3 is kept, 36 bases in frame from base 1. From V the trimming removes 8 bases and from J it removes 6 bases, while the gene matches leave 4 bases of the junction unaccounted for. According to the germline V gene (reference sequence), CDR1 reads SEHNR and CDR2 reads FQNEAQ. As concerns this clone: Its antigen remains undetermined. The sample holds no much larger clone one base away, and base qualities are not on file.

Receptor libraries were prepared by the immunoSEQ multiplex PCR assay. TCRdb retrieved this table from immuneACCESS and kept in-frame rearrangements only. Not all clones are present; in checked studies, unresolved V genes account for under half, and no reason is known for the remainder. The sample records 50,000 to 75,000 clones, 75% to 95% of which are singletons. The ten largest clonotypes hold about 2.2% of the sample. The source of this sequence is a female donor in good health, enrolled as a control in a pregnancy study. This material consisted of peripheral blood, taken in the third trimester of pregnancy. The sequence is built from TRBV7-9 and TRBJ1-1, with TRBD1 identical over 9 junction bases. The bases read TGTGCCAGCTCTGGACAGGGGCCTGAAGCTTTCTTT. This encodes CASSGQGPEAFF.